What follows are 10 T cell receptor beta chains derived from one specimen sequenced in a study of blood T cell repertoires in COVID-19. Method: immunoSEQ multiplex PCR; TCRdb's copy keeps in-frame clones and lacks some. The repertoire holds roughly 41,000 clones, with nearly 90% as singletons. The sequencing input was peripheral blood. The receptors stem from a man in his sixties with acute or convalescent COVID-19.

This chain connects TRBV28 to TRBJ2-7, with TRBD1 matching 9 bases. Germline CDR1 is MDHEN and CDR2 is SYDVKM. V lost 7 bases and J lost 4; bases outside the gene matches: 17. This CDR3 contains 17 residues. CDR3 in DNA: TGTGCCAGCACCCCTTCGGGACAGGGAACCGATAAGTACGAGCAGTACTTC. It translates to CASTPSGQGTDKYEQYF. The full variable domain, rest sourced from reference TRBV28 and TRBJ2-7, is DVKVTQSSRYLVKRTGEKVFLECVQDMDHENMFWYRQDPGLGLRLIYFSYDVKMKEKGDIPEGYSVSREKKERFSLILESASTNQTSMYLCASTPSGQGTDKYEQYFGPGTRLTVT.

The J gene is TRBJ1-3, the V gene TRBV7-2; no clear D. CDR1 is SGHTA and CDR2 is FQGNSA in the germline V gene. The CDR3 contains 15 residues. The germline V and J ends were trimmed by 2 bases and 4 bases, with 12 bases remaining between them. CDR3: CASSLNPVTGNTIYF. DNA of the CDR3: TGTGCCAGCAGCTTAAACCCGGTCACGGGAAACACCATATATTTT.

The V and J genes are TRBV30 and TRBJ1-1; D is uncertain. Germline V gives CDR1 GTSNPN, CDR2 SVGIG (reference sequence). The CDR3 extends over 11 amino acids. V shed 4 bases and J shed 7 bases, with 10 bases lying between them. CDR3 DNA sequence: TGTGCCTGGAATAAAGGCGGTGAAGCTTTCTTT. It codes for CAWNKGGEAFF.

The J gene is TRBJ2-3, the V gene TRBV5-1; D not resolved. There are 14 residues in the CDR3. Germline V gene sequence: CDR1 SGHRS, CDR2 YFSETQ. V was clipped by 3 bases and J by 5 bases, with 13 bases between them. CDR3 loop: CASSSGSLGDTQYF. The CDR3 region has the DNA TGCGCCAGCAGCTCCGGGTCTTTGGGAGATACGCAGTATTTT.

The chain employs TRBV11-2 and TRBJ2-1, with D possibly TRBD2 on 6 matching bases. Trimming removed 1 base at V and 0 bases at J, with 16 bases between. The germline V gene has CDR1 SGHAT and CDR2 FQNNGV. This CDR3 contains 18 residues. CDR3 sequence (DNA): TGTGCCAGCAGCTTAGGAAGCTCACTAGCTTTCTCCTACAATGAGCAGTTCTTC. This sequence encodes CASSLGSSLAFSYNEQFF.

This clone showed up just a few times. The chain links TRBV27 to TRBJ2-2, with 7 bases aligning to TRBD2. Germline values: CDR1 MNHEY, CDR2 SMNVEV (reference sequence). Trimming cost V 5 bases and J 7 bases; bases outside gene matches: 4. The CDR3 covers 13 residues. CDR3 in DNA: TGTGCCAGCAGTACTAGCGTTAGCGGGGAGCTGTTTTTT. Translation gives CASSTSVSGELFF.

The gene calls are TRBV21-1 and TRBJ1-6. TRBV21-1 is given as a pseudogene. This CDR3 comprises 17 residues. The CDR3: CASSKGEEGQADSPLHF. CDR3 nucleotides: TGTGCCAGCAGCAAAGGGGAGGAAGGACAAGCCGATTCACCCCTCCACTTT.

The chain has TRBV7-9 and TRBJ2-3; D not certain. CDR1 is SEHNR and CDR2 is FQNEAQ in the germline V gene (reference sequence). Trimming stripped 5 bases from V and 6 bases from J, with 21 bases between. The CDR3 totals 16 residues. The CDR3 protein is CASSPRQGRSLDTQYF. In DNA, the CDR3 is TGTGCCAGCAGCCCCCGACAAGGAAGGTCACTGGATACGCAGTATTTT.

Remarks on this clone: Other DNA sequences from this sample encode an identical CDR3 as well. This sequence joins TRBV24-1 and TRBJ1-3, with 9 bases identical to TRBD1. The germline V gene has CDR1 KGHDR and CDR2 SFDVKD. CDR3 length equals 15 residues. The V and J ends lost 3 bases and 3 bases, in that order; junction bases with no gene match: 2. The CDR3 sequence is CATSDTDRGGNTIYF. CDR3 sequence (DNA): TGTGCCACCAGTGATACGGACAGGGGTGGAAACACCATATATTTT.

This rearrangement joins TRBV3-1 (or the pseudogene TRBV3-2) to TRBJ1-2; 7 bases are shared with TRBD1. The junction had 3 bases not matched to a gene; V was cut back by 0 bases and J by 2 bases. Germline CDR1 and CDR2: LGHDT and YNNKEL (reference sequence). This CDR3 region has 15 residues. The CDR3 loop reads CASSQDSGGNYGYTF. The CDR3 nucleotides are TGTGCCAGCAGCCAAGATTCAGGGGGGAACTATGGCTACACCTTC.